Described below is a single T cell receptor beta chain sequence and its context. What it binds is unknown. Profiled with immunoSEQ multiplex PCR; TCRdb holds only in-frame clones, not every one. Among 30,000 to 35,000 clones listed, just over 70% were seen once. This CDR3 region has 15 residues. Germline V lookup: CDR1 LNHDA, CDR2 SQIVND (reference sequence). V was cut by 3 bases and J by 4 bases, with 12 bases left in between. CD4+ T cells specific for antigen were expanded with viral peptide pools by the ViraFEST assay before sequencing. It was after more than nine days of culture that CD4+ T cells were isolated. This individual tested PCR-positive for SARS-CoV-2 infection between March and December 2020. The data originate from a study of vaccination effects on CD4 cells after COVID-19. Study as a whole: Sample provision by two convalescent patients occurred 16 days and one week before vaccination.

The chain joins TRBV19 to TRBJ1-4; a possible D gene is TRBD1 (5 bases). This TCR was recovered from a human donor who had a prior SARS-CoV-2 infection. Sequencing was performed on CD4+ T cells from PBMCs cultured with a peptide pool, taken before COVID-19 vaccination. CDR3 bases: TGTGCCAGTAGTATCCAGGGCTTACTTAATGAAAAACTGTTTTTT. Protein sequence: CASSIQGLLNEKLFF.